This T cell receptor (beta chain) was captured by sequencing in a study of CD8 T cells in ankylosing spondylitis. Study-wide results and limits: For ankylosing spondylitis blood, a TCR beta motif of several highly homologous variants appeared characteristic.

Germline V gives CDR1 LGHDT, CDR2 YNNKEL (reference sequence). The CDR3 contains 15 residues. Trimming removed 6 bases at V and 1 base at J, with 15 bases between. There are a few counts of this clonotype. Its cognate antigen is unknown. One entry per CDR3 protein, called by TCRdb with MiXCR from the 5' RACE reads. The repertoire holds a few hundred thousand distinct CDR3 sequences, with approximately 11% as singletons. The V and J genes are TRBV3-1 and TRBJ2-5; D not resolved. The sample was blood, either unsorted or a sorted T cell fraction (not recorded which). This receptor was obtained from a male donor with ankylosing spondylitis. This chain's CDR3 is CASSLMEPTQETQYF. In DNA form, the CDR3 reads TGTGCCAGCAGTCTGATGGAGCCCACCCAAGAGACCCAGTACTTC.